This is a list of T cell receptor beta chains from one sample in a study of shared clonotypes between healthy human individuals. Sequencing was performed with immunoSEQ multiplex PCR; in TCRdb, only in-frame clones are kept and a portion is missing. Among 950,000 to 1,300,000 clones listed, roughly 80% were seen once. The specimen was memory CD4+ T cells sorted from blood. The receptors were gathered from a man aged 18 to 29 in good health. The CDR3 runs from the conserved cysteine through the conserved F or W. Fields, in order: J gene, D gene, V gene, clone size, CDR3 protein, CDR3 DNA. The D gene is left open where the match is weak. Only some rows state a clone size, as once, few, many or a class for expanded clones.

J: TRBJ2-1
D: TRBD2
V: TRBV19
size: .
CDR3: CASSHGLAGERGNEQFF
DNA: TGTGCCAGTAGTCATGGACTAGCGGGGGAACGTGGGAATGAGCAGTTCTTC

J: TRBJ2-5
D: TRBD1
V: TRBV30
size: few
CDR3: CAWSLGQGTAETQYF
DNA: TGTGCCTGGAGTTTGGGACAGGGGACAGCGGAGACCCAGTACTTC

J: TRBJ2-1
D: TRBD2
V: TRBV10-3
size: .
CDR3: CAISESPGGNNEQFF
DNA: TGTGCCATCAGTGAGTCCCCGGGAGGAAACAATGAGCAGTTCTTC

J: TRBJ2-7
D: TRBD1
V: TRBV2
size: few
CDR3: CASCQDRGLSYEQYF
DNA: TGTGCCAGCTGTCAAGACAGGGGCCTTTCCTACGAGCAGTACTTC

J: TRBJ1-1
D: .
V: TRBV10-3
size: few
CDR3: CAISEADGNTEAFF
DNA: TGTGCCATCAGTGAGGCAGACGGAAACACTGAAGCTTTCTTT

J: TRBJ2-7
D: TRBD2
V: TRBV5-1
size: .
CDR3: CASSFQPGLAGVGEQYF
DNA: TGCGCCAGCAGCTTTCAGCCGGGACTAGCGGGAGTCGGCGAGCAGTACTTC

J: TRBJ1-2
D: .
V: TRBV5-1
size: .
CDR3: CASSLDGGGYGYTF
DNA: TGCGCCAGCAGCTTGGATGGGGGCGGTTATGGCTACACCTTC

J: TRBJ2-7
D: .
V: TRBV6-6
size: .
CDR3: CASRDSYEQYF
DNA: TGTGCCAGCCGGGACTCCTACGAGCAGTACTTC

J: TRBJ1-2
D: .
V: TRBV27
size: .
CDR3: CASRQGGRGFDGYTF
DNA: TGTGCCAGCAGGCAGGGCGGTAGGGGTTTCGATGGCTACACCTTC

J: TRBJ1-1
D: .
V: TRBV13
size: once
CDR3: CASSLLTGQEAFF
DNA: TGTGCCAGCAGCTTACTGACAGGCCAGGAAGCTTTCTTT

J: TRBJ1-4
D: TRBD1
V: TRBV29-1
size: .
CDR3: CSVEGEGAGVEKLFF
DNA: TGCAGCGTTGAAGGGGAGGGGGCAGGGGTTGAAAAACTGTTTTTT

J: TRBJ1-3
D: .
V: TRBV6-6
size: .
CDR3: CASRTRGSGNTIYF
DNA: TGTGCCAGCAGGACCCGGGGGTCTGGAAACACCATATATTTT

J: TRBJ1-2
D: .
V: TRBV28
size: .
CDR3: CASSLPFGQNYGYTF
DNA: TGTGCCAGCAGTTTACCTTTTGGGCAGAACTATGGCTACACCTTC

J: TRBJ2-7
D: TRBD1
V: TRBV6-1
size: .
CDR3: CASSEAGTGYEQYF
DNA: TGTGCCAGCAGTGAAGCCGGGACAGGCTACGAGCAGTACTTC

J: TRBJ2-2
D: .
V: TRBV29-1
size: .
CDR3: CSVKHMANTGELFF
DNA: TGCAGCGTGAAGCACATGGCGAACACCGGGGAGCTGTTTTTT

J: TRBJ2-1
D: .
V: TRBV7-2
size: .
CDR3: CASSLAAGSYNEQFF
DNA: TGTGCCAGCAGCTTAGCGGCCGGATCCTACAATGAGCAGTTCTTC

J: TRBJ2-3
D: .
V: TRBV7-2
size: .
CDR3: CASSFDGSSSDTQYF
DNA: TGTGCCAGCAGCTTTGACGGGAGTAGCTCAGATACGCAGTATTTT

J: TRBJ1-1
D: .
V: TRBV15
size: .
CDR3: CATSPSGVNTEAFF
DNA: TGTGCCACCAGCCCGAGTGGGGTGAACACTGAAGCTTTCTTT

J: TRBJ2-2
D: .
V: TRBV2
size: few
CDR3: CASSRDSAGELFF
DNA: TGTGCCAGCAGTCGGGATTCGGCCGGGGAGCTGTTTTTT

J: TRBJ2-3
D: .
V: TRBV5-6
size: .
CDR3: CASSFWVGTDTQYF
DNA: TGTGCCAGCAGCTTCTGGGTCGGCACAGATACGCAGTATTTT

J: TRBJ2-5
D: TRBD2
V: TRBV6-6
size: .
CDR3: CASSSPHLAGGKTQYF
DNA: TGTGCCAGCAGTTCGCCCCACCTAGCGGGGGGAAAGACCCAGTACTTC

J: TRBJ2-5
D: .
V: TRBV4-1
size: .
CDR3: CASSQDSRDWETQYF
DNA: TGCGCCAGCAGCCAAGATTCCCGGGATTGGGAGACCCAGTACTTC

J: TRBJ1-1
D: .
V: TRBV18
size: .
CDR3: CASSPLNAEAFF
DNA: TGTGCCAGCTCACCACTGAACGCTGAAGCTTTCTTT

J: TRBJ1-5
D: TRBD1
V: TRBV19
size: .
CDR3: CASRTTGVVNQPQHF
DNA: TGTGCCAGTAGGACGACAGGGGTAGTCAATCAGCCCCAGCATTTT

J: TRBJ1-5
D: .
V: TRBV27
size: .
CDR3: CASSPRRGGVGNQPQHF
DNA: TGTGCCAGCAGTCCGAGGAGGGGGGGGGTCGGCAATCAGCCCCAGCATTTT

J: TRBJ2-7
D: .
V: TRBV18
size: .
CDR3: CASSQDGTYEQYF
DNA: TGTGCCAGCTCGCAGGACGGAACCTACGAGCAGTACTTC

J: TRBJ1-5
D: TRBD1
V: TRBV6-1
size: few
CDR3: CASRRQGDQPQHF
DNA: TGTGCCAGCAGGAGACAGGGAGATCAGCCCCAGCATTTT

J: TRBJ2-1
D: .
V: TRBV5-1
size: .
CDR3: CASSGGQSSYNEQFF
DNA: TGCGCCAGCAGCGGCGGACAGAGCTCCTACAATGAGCAGTTCTTC

J: TRBJ2-7
D: .
V: TRBV6-1
size: .
CDR3: CASSEQPTSVEQYF
DNA: TGTGCCAGCAGTGAACAACCCACCTCGGTAGAGCAGTACTTC

J: TRBJ2-5
D: TRBD2
V: TRBV30
size: .
CDR3: CLLAGDFQETQYF
DNA: TGCCTTTTAGCGGGGGACTTCCAAGAGACCCAGTACTTC

J: TRBJ1-3
D: .
V: TRBV28
size: .
CDR3: CASSLLDVRSGNTIYF
DNA: TGTGCCAGCAGCCTGCTGGACGTCCGCTCTGGAAACACCATATATTTT

J: TRBJ1-2
D: .
V: TRBV30
size: .
CDR3: CAWSRNLQGNYGYTF
DNA: TGTGCCTGGAGCCGAAATCTACAGGGCAACTATGGCTACACCTTC

J: TRBJ1-6
D: .
V: TRBV6-6
size: .
CDR3: CASSLTPGQDSPLHF
DNA: TGTGCCAGCAGTTTAACTCCGGGACAAGATTCACCCCTCCACTTT

J: TRBJ1-1
D: TRBD1
V: TRBV5-6
size: .
CDR3: CASRSGTGKLNTEAFF
DNA: TGTGCCAGCAGGTCCGGGACAGGGAAATTGAACACTGAAGCTTTCTTT